Shown below are 23 T cell receptor beta chains from a single sample sequenced in a study of human T cells and chemical hapten exposure. The sample's time point: patch test 1, 2 weeks after DPC sensitization. The treatment denotes: therapeutic diphenylcyclopropenone sensitization with weekly scalp DPC. Via MiXCR, TCRdb re-called the RACE reads, giving one row per CDR3 protein. This table has a few hundred thousand distinct CDR3 sequences, about 4.8% appearing once. This material consisted of whole blood, taken in connection with sensitization to the hapten diphenylcyclopropenone (DPC). These receptors all come from a woman aged 45-65 years with alopecia areata. Some clones in this sample may be carry-over from other donors' samples.

This clonotype was seen a handful of times. This rearrangement joins TRBV2 to TRBJ2-3; D gene unclear. In germline, CDR1 is SNHLY, CDR2 FYNNEI. The CDR3 sequence is 15 residues long. V lost 2 bases to trimming and J lost 4 bases, with 13 bases between them. The CDR3 is CASSEWAVTADTQYF. The CDR3 DNA reads as TGTGCCAGCAGTGAATGGGCAGTCACCGCAGATACGCAGTATTTT.

This clonotype came up many times. The V gene is TRBV7-9, the J gene TRBJ2-4; 11 nucleotides agree with TRBD2. V lost 5 bases to trimming and J lost 4 bases; unmatched junction nucleotides: 16. The CDR3 runs to 19 residues. Germline V CDR1 and CDR2: SEHNR, FQNEAQ (reference sequence). The CDR3 protein is CASSELAGDRTAAKNIQYF. In nucleotides, the CDR3 is TGTGCCAGCAGCGAACTAGCGGGGGACCGAACCGCCGCTAAAAACATTCAGTACTTC.

This clonotype was detected many times. This rearrangement joins TRBV28 to TRBJ2-5, with 10 bases matching TRBD1. Looked up from germline, CDR1 is MDHEN and CDR2 is SYDVKM. V shed 6 bases and J 1 base; nucleotides not matched to a gene: 5. There are 15 residues in the CDR3. CDR3 loop: CASSRGTGVQETQYF. The CDR3 DNA reads as TGTGCCAGCAGCCGAGGGACAGGGGTCCAAGAGACCCAGTACTTC.

Worth noting for this clonotype: Germline and junction disagree at one end, which may indicate a read error. The rearrangement links TRBV5-1 to TRBJ1-1; perhaps TRBD1 as D (6 bases). CDR3 size: 12 residues. Germline V gives CDR1 SGHRS, CDR2 YFSETQ. CDR3 in amino acids: CSSRTVNTEAFF. DNA of the CDR3: TGCTCCAGCCGGACAGTGAACACTGAAGCTTTCTTT.

The table lists this clonotype with many counts. This chain uses TRBV6-5 with TRBJ2-7; D is ambiguous. Trimming took off 5 bases at V and 2 bases at J, with 10 bases between the two ends. The CDR3 is 13 amino acids. Germline V lookup: CDR1 MNHEY, CDR2 SVGAGI. DNA for the CDR3: TGTGCCAGCAGTACGATAGGGCCCTACGAGCAGTACTTC. Encoded protein: CASSTIGPYEQYF.

This clonotype was seen ten or more times. The chain employs TRBV9 and TRBJ2-1; D unresolved. V lost 4 bases and J 0 bases, leaving 8 bases between the germline ends. The length of the CDR3 is 14 residues. CDR1 is SGDLS, CDR2 YYNGEE, per germline. The CDR3 DNA sequence: TGTGCCAGCAGCCCAGCAGGCTCCTACAATGAGCAGTTCTTC. The encoded protein is CASSPAGSYNEQFF.

The CDR3 spells CATRAGDGTDTQYF. As DNA, the CDR3 is TGTGCCACTCGCGCGGGGGACGGGACAGATACGCAGTATTTT. V gene TRBV6-5 combines with J gene TRBJ2-3; 7 bases map to TRBD2. From germline, CDR1 is MNHEY and CDR2 SVGAGI. The CDR3 totals 14 residues. The trim removed 10 bases at V and 3 bases at J, leaving 10 bases unmatched.

This clonotype has ten or more counts. V and J are TRBV11-2 and TRBJ2-3, with D unclear. The CDR3 loop spans 12 amino acids. V gave up 5 bases and J gave up 7 bases, with 10 bases separating them. Per the germline V gene, CDR1 is SGHAT and CDR2 is FQNNGV. This CDR3 is CASSPRVYTQYF. CDR3 sequence (DNA): TGTGCCAGCAGCCCCCGCGTGTATACGCAGTATTTT.

This clonotype was seen ten or more times. V usage is TRBV5-4 and J usage is TRBJ1-1; TRBD1 aligns across 9 bases. The CDR3 loop spans 16 amino acids. The trim removed 5 bases at V and 1 base at J, leaving 9 bases unmatched. The germline gives CDR1 SGHNT, CDR2 YYREEE (reference sequence). CDR3 in DNA: TGTGCCAGCAGGCGTCCCGGGACAGGGCGGAACACTGAAGCTTTCTTT. It codes for CASRRPGTGRNTEAFF.

In its sample, this clonotype was seen many times. The V gene is TRBV6-2 or TRBV6-3, the J gene TRBJ2-3; 8 bases are a match to TRBD2. This CDR3 comprises 18 residues. V gave up 0 bases and J gave up 0 bases; unmatched junction bases: 8. Germline values: CDR1 MNHEY, CDR2 SVGEGT. The CDR3 spells CASSYSPGGARSTDTQYF. The CDR3, as DNA: TGTGCCAGCAGTTACTCGCCGGGAGGGGCACGCAGCACAGATACGCAGTATTTT.

This clonotype was seen only a few times. The chain is built from TRBV5-1 and TRBJ2-1, with 12 positions matching TRBD2. In germline, CDR1 is SGHRS, CDR2 YFSETQ. The V and J ends lost 0 bases and 5 bases, in that order; junction bases with no gene match: 0. The CDR3 length is 15 residues. The CDR3: CASSLASGGDNEQFF. In DNA, the CDR3 is TGCGCCAGCAGCTTGGCTAGCGGGGGGGACAATGAGCAGTTCTTC.

This clonotype occurred a few times. V usage is TRBV12-3 or TRBV12-4 and J usage is TRBJ1-2; D unresolved. Trimming stripped 4 bases from V and 8 bases from J, with 17 bases between. The CDR3 has 14 residues. The CDR3 protein is CASSSQTPAGGYTF. DNA of the CDR3: TGTGCCAGCAGTTCCCAGACCCCCGCCGGAGGCTACACCTTC.

This clonotype has only a few counts. The genes are TRBV28 and TRBJ2-1, with 9 bases lining up with TRBD1. The V segment lost 6 bases and the J segment 5 bases; nucleotides outside the gene matches: 8. Germline values: CDR1 MDHEN, CDR2 SYDVKM. The CDR3 extends over 15 amino acids. CDR3 residues: CASSLGGTGNNEQFF. In nucleotides, the CDR3 is TGTGCCAGCAGCCTAGGCGGGACAGGGAACAATGAGCAGTTCTTC.

The gene calls are TRBV11-2 and TRBJ2-3, with D unclear. V was trimmed by 4 bases and J by 10 bases, leaving 27 bases between them. The CDR3 contains 17 residues. Germline V gives CDR1 SGHAT, CDR2 FQNNGV. CDR3 amino acids: CASSSSMTLLSGMAQYF. The CDR3 DNA is TGTGCCAGCAGCTCCTCGATGACCCTCCTATCCGGTATGGCGCAGTATTTT.

This clonotype was recorded many times. V gene TRBV7-9 combines with J gene TRBJ1-1, with 7 nucleotides matching TRBD1. The V segment lost 5 bases and the J segment 11 bases; nucleotides outside the gene matches: 14. There are 14 residues in the CDR3. Germline V CDR1 and CDR2: SEHNR, FQNEAQ (reference sequence). The CDR3, as DNA: TGTGCCAGCAGCACGACGACAGGGTCGGGGTTGGCTTTCTTT. Protein product: CASSTTTGSGLAFF. Using reference TRBV7-9 and TRBJ1-1 for the parts outside the CDR3, the full variable domain is DTGVSQNPRHKITKRGQNVTFRCDPISEHNRLYWYRQTLGQGPEFLTYFQNEAQLEKSRLLSDRFSAERPKGSFSTLEIQRTEQGDSAMYLCASSTTTGSGLAFFGQGTRLTVV.

V is TRBV6-2 or TRBV6-3 and J is TRBJ2-2; no clear D. Trimming took 2 bases from V and 4 from J, leaving 11 bases between them. The CDR3 consists of 15 residues. Germline loops: CDR1 MNHEY, CDR2 SVGEGT. The CDR3 DNA reads TGTGCCAGCAGTTACACCCGACTTATCACCGGGGAGCTGTTTTTT. This sequence encodes CASSYTRLITGELFF.

This rearrangement joins TRBV20-1 to TRBJ2-3; 7 bases agree with TRBD2. The germline CDR1 and CDR2 sequences are DFQATT and SNEGSKA (reference sequence). V shed 2 bases and J 1 base; nucleotides not matched to a gene: 6. The CDR3 contains 15 residues. As DNA, the CDR3 is TGCAGTGCTAGAATTCTAGCGGTCGGCACAGATACGCAGTATTTT. It specifies CSARILAVGTDTQYF.

This clonotype was seen only a few times. The CDR3 sequence is CASSSYLTGRSYNEQFF. The CDR3 DNA reads as TGTGCCAGCAGCTCGTATCTGACAGGGCGCTCCTACAATGAGCAGTTCTTC. The chain employs TRBV5-5 and TRBJ2-1; 7 positions match TRBD1. CDR3 length equals 17 residues. Germline CDR1 SGHKS, CDR2 YYEKEE (reference sequence). V shed 3 bases and J 0 bases; nucleotides not matched to a gene: 9.

This clonotype showed up just a few times. The chain carries TRBV6-5 and TRBJ1-6; TRBD1 is a possible D gene (5 bases). The CDR3 consists of 14 residues. Germline lookup yields CDR1 MNHEY and CDR2 SVGAGI. The ends were cut back, 5 bases at V and 5 bases at J, with 10 bases in the middle. The CDR3 here is CASSRDGNNSPLHF. The DNA for the CDR3 is TGTGCCAGCAGTAGGGACGGGAATAATTCACCCCTCCACTTT.

V gene TRBV30 combines with J gene TRBJ1-5; tentative D call: TRBD1 (6 bases). This CDR3 is built from 14 residues. Trimming removed 0 bases at V and 6 bases at J, with 12 bases between. Per germline, CDR1 GTSNPN and CDR2 SVGIG (reference sequence). CDR3 nucleotide sequence: TGTGCCTGGAGTGTAGCCGGGGGCCGTCAGCCCCAGCATTTT. Translation: CAWSVAGGRQPQHF.

This clonotype has only a few counts. The chain uses TRBV20-1 and TRBJ2-2; 7 bases fit TRBD1. Germline lookup yields CDR1 DFQATT and CDR2 SNEGSKA (reference sequence). With 5 bases clipped from V and 6 bases from J, the junction kept 3 bases outside the gene matches. The CDR3 totals 12 residues. The CDR3 loop reads CSAYRGAGELFF. For the CDR3, the DNA is TGCAGTGCTTACAGGGGCGCCGGGGAGCTGTTTTTT.

This clonotype was observed at least ten times. The chain employs TRBV6-1 and TRBJ1-1, with no clear D. V lost 10 bases to trimming and J lost 0 bases, with 24 bases between them. Germline V CDR1 and CDR2: MNHNS, SASEGT. CDR3 size: 17 residues. CDR3 protein: CATAKPVPSVLNTEAFF. The CDR3 DNA follows: TGTGCCACCGCAAAGCCGGTTCCCTCAGTGTTGAACACTGAAGCTTTCTTT.

As DNA, the CDR3 is TGCGCCAGCAGCCAGCGGACAGCTGCAACTAATGAAAAACTGTTTTTT. Its protein is CASSQRTAATNEKLFF. The chain employs TRBV4-1 and TRBJ1-4, with a possible D match to TRBD1 (6 bases). V was cut by 3 bases and J by 0 bases, with 11 bases left in between. This CDR3 comprises 16 residues. Germline V gives CDR1 MGHRA, CDR2 YSYEKL.